This T cell receptor beta chain comes out of a study of identical twins listed by TCRdb under 2016. The study in broad terms: The study deep-sequenced TCR alpha and beta repertoires from monozygotic twins, unrelated adults of various ages and cord blood to test whether fetal clonotypes persist. Replicate twin experiments were performed at different times using different library preparation protocols to rule out contamination. Broad study findings and their caveats: Compared with coincidental sharing between unrelated individuals, out-of-frame TCR alpha sequences shared between twins showed an excess of sequences with low generation probability. Abundant cord blood beta clonotypes carried fewer insertions; young adult naive repertoires showed a weaker similar trend, while memory repertoires showed none. The excess sharing between twins in beta out-of-frame sequences was weaker because fewer shared sequences reduced the signal-to-noise ratio. Because the same donors could not be followed over many years, the conclusions depended on cross-sectional statistical analysis. Zero-insertion analyses could be partly confounded by invariant T cells such as MAIT and iNKT, although diverse VJ usage argued against such confounding for most clonotypes. Recombination models systematically underestimated out-of-frame TCR alpha sharing in monozygotic twins but agreed with sharing between unrelated individuals.

The method behind the library was 5' RACE. Instrument on record: Illumina HiSeq 2000. Template switching added a universal primer binding site, and the final cDNA carried a unique molecular identifier that allowed TCR cDNA molecules to be counted accurately. Specific primers in the conserved constant-segment region were used to synthesize first-strand cDNA for TCR alpha and beta chains. To control for contamination, every cDNA library carried two barcodes: a SMART-Mk sample barcode plus Illumina barcodes. TruSeq adapter sequences along with Illumina sample barcodes were introduced in two successive PCR steps. The Illumina HiSeq platform was used with custom primers to sequence TCR alpha and beta cDNA libraries. As for the original processing: MiGEC was used to process raw reads and extract unique molecular identifiers, and MiXCR was used to find CDR3 positions. Recombination models were inferred per individual with the repgenHMM and IGoR tools using an EM algorithm. The tcR package in R was used for shared clonotype analysis, with sharing normalized by the product of cloneset sizes. To study raw recombination free of thymic and clonal selection effects, out-of-frame nonproductive sequences were analyzed. TCRdb passed the public sequencing reads through fastp at Q25 and MiXCR, retaining productive beta sequences. Here each entry gathers all rows of one CDR3 protein and keeps the most common genes and DNA. TCRdb, rather than the study authors, made the V and J calls. This sample comprises hundreds of thousands of distinct CDR3 sequences, 8.6% of them detected only once. The ten largest make up around 0.98% of the sample.

Every donor was a healthy Caucasian. The twin cohort comprised three pairs of female monozygotic twins, all aged roughly 18 to 30 years. RNA for TCR libraries was isolated from peripheral blood mononuclear cells. The germline V gene gives CDR1 as SNHLY and CDR2 as FYNNEI. V is trimmed back by 5 bases and J by 7 bases, and the junction contains 10 bases that no gene match accounts for. The CDR3 measures 16 amino acids from cysteine to phenylalanine. The retained sequence is limited to the CDR3, 48 bases, with the frame set at the first base. This clonotype was found a few times. What this receptor recognizes is not known. The sample holds no much larger clone one base away, and base qualities are not on file. This sample also appeared in a second study, on yellow fever vaccine responses in identical twins. As that second study puts it: The T cell response to vaccination in identical twins was reported by the authors to appear partly convergent and partly personalized. The study precisely tracked vaccine-responding T cell clones in identical twins.

This receptor was obtained from a woman aged 18 to 35 in good health. The sequence is built from TRBV2 and TRBJ2-1; TRBD2 fits 11 bases in the junction. The sample consisted of PBMCs. CDR3 loop: CASSLKLAGGGNEQFF. The nucleotide sequence reads as follows: TGTGCCAGCAGTCTGAAGCTAGCGGGGGGCGGAAATGAGCAGTTCTTC.